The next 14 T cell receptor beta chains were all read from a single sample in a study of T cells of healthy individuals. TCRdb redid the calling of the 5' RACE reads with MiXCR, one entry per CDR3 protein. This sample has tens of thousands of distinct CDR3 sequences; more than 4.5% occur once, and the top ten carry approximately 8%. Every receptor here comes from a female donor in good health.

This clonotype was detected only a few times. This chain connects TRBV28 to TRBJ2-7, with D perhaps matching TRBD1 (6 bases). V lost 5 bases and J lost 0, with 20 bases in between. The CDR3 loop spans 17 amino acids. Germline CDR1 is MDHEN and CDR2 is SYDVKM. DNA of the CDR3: TGTGCCAGCAGTCCCCATGCCCGATCGACAGGCTCCTACGAGCAGTACTTC. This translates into CASSPHARSTGSYEQYF.

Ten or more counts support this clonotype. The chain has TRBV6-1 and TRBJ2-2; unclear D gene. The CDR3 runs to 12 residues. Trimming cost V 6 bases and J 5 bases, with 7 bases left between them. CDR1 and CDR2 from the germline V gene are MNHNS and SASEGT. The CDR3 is CASRIGTGELFF. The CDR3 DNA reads TGTGCCAGCAGAATTGGAACCGGGGAGCTGTTTTTT.

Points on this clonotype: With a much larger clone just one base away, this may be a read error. CDR3 sequence: CASAHTTSGTYNEQFF. The CDR3 DNA reads as TGTGCCAGCGCCCACACGACTAGCGGGACCTACAATGAGCAGTTCTTC. The chain couples TRBV4-2 to TRBJ2-1; 11 nucleotides line up with TRBD2. Germline CDR1 LGHNA, CDR2 YNFKEQ. The J segment lost 2 bases and the V segment lost 8 bases, leaving 8 bases of the junction unmatched. The CDR3 length is 16 residues.

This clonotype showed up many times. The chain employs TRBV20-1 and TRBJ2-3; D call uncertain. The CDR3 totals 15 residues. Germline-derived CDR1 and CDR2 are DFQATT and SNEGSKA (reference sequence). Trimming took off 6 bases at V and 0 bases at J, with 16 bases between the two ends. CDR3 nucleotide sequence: TGCAGTGCATACGGGTTGATTTCTAGCACAGATACGCAGTATTTT. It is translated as CSAYGLISSTDTQYF.

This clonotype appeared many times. The CDR3, as DNA: TGTGCCAGCAGTTTCGGGGGCCTACAAGAGACCCAGTACTTC. This codes for CASSFGGLQETQYF. This chain uses TRBV7-9 with TRBJ2-5; D may match TRBD1 or TRBD2 (6 bases each). Trimming took off 6 bases at V and 2 bases at J, with 13 bases between the two ends. Germline V CDR1 and CDR2: SEHNR, FQNEAQ (reference sequence). This CDR3 has 14 amino acids.

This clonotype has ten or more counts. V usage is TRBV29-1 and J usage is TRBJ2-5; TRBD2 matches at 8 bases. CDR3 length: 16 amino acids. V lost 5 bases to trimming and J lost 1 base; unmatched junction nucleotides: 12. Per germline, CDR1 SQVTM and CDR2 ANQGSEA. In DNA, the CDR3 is TGCAGCGTTCTACCAAGGCTAGCGGGCGGCCAAGAGACCCAGTACTTC. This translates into CSVLPRLAGGQETQYF.

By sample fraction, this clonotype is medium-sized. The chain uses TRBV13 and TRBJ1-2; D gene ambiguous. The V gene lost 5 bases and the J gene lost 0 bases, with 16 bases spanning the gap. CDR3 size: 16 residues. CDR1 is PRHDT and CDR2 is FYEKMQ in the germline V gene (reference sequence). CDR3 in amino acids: CASSPPSTAANYGYTF. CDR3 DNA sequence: TGTGCCAGCAGCCCCCCGAGCACCGCAGCTAACTATGGCTACACCTTC.

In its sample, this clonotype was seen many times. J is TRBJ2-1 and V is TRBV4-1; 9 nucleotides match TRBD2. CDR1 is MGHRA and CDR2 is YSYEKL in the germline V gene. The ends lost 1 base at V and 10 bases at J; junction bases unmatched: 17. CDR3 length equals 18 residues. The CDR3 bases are TGCGCCAGCAGCCAAGTCTCATCGGCGGGAGGGGTATGGGGGGAGCAGTTCTTC. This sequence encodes CASSQVSSAGGVWGEQFF.

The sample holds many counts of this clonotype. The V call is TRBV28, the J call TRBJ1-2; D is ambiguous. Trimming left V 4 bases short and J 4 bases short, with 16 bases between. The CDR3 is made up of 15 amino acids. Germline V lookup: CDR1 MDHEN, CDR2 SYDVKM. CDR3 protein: CASSSPREGGYGYTF. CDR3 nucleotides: TGTGCCAGCAGTTCCCCACGGGAGGGTGGCTATGGCTACACCTTC.

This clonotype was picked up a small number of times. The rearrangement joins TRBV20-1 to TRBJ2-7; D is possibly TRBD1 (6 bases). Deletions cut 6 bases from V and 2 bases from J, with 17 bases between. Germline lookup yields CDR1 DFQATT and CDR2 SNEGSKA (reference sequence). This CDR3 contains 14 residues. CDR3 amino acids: CSAQDRFTTYEQYF. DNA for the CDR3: TGCAGTGCCCAAGACAGGTTTACTACCTACGAGCAGTACTTC.

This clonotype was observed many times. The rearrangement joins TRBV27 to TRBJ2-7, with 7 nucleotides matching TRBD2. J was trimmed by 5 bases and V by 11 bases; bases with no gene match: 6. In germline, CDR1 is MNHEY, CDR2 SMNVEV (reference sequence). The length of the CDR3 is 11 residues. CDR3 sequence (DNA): TGTGCCGGGGAGGGTGCCCACGAGCAGTACTTC. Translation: CAGEGAHEQYF.

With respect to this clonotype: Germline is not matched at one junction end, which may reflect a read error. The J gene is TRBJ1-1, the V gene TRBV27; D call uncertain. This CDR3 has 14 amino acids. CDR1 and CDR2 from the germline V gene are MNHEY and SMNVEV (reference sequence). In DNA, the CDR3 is TGCACCAGCAGTTTATGGCCCCAAGTGGTGAAAGCTTTCTTT. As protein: CTSSLWPQVVKAFF.

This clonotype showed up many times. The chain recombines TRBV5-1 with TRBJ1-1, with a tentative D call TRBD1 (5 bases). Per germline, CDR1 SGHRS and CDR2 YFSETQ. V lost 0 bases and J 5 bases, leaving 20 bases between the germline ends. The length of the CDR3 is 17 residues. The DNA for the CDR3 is TGCGCCAGCAGCTTGGATCCACATGACAGTCTTTGGACTGAAGCTTTCTTT. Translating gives CASSLDPHDSLWTEAFF.

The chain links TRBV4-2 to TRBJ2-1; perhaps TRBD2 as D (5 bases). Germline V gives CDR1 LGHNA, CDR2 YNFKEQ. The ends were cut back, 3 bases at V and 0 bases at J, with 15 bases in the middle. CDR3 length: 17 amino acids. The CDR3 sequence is CASSQSLLEVSYNEQFF. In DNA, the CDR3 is TGTGCCAGCAGCCAGTCCTTACTAGAAGTCTCCTACAATGAGCAGTTCTTC.